This record looks at one T cell receptor (beta chain) sequence and its context. These data are taken from a study of blood T cell repertoires in COVID-19. This CDR3 contains 16 residues. V shed 2 bases, J shed 7 bases, and the junction held 11 bases outside the gene matches. CDR1 is MNHEY, CDR2 SVGAGI, per germline. Profiled with immunoSEQ multiplex PCR; TCRdb holds only in-frame clones, not every one. The profile shows approximately 100,000 clones, around 84% of them singletons. The V call is TRBV6-5, the J call TRBJ2-3; 8 bases agree with TRBD2. The clonotype comes from a man aged 55-75 years with acute or convalescent COVID-19. The source material was peripheral blood. CDR3 bases: TGTGCCAGCAGTTACAGGGAAGCGGGAGTGGGAAATACGCAGTATTTT. Protein product: CASSYREAGVGNTQYF.